This T cell receptor beta chain was sequenced for a study of neurological immune-mediated disorders. This clonotype was counted many times. Antigen unknown. Unsorted libraries were prepared from 2 million PBMCs held at -80 C. The making of cDNA relied on 5'RACE with 10-nucleotide random UMIs. TCRdb reanalysed the 5' RACE reads using MiXCR and keeps one entry per CDR3 protein. This repertoire shows about 76,000 distinct CDR3 sequences, roughly 17% found once; its top ten account for 15%. Trimming stripped 4 bases from V and 0 bases from J, with 16 bases between. Per germline, CDR1 MNHEY and CDR2 SMNVEV (reference sequence). The CDR3 has 17 amino acids. Study-wide findings and caveats: Expanded clones shared no identical CDR3 amino acid sequences across subjects, which suggested private TCR-beta repertoires in all groups.

The chain joins TRBV27 to TRBJ2-1; D may be TRBD1 or TRBD2 (6 bases each). This sequence was found in a woman aged 40-49 years in good health. The sequenced material came from PBMCs. CDR3 in amino acids: CASSSVSGGFSYNEQFF. CDR3 nucleotide sequence: TGTGCCAGCAGTTCCGTTTCCGGGGGCTTCTCCTACAATGAGCAGTTCTTC.